Following are 14 T cell receptor beta chains from one sample sequenced in a study of T cell repertoires in cytomegalovirus infection. These receptors' targets are unknown. TCRdb re-derived calls from the reads in MiXCR, one entry per CDR3 protein. The sample contains over 100,000 distinct CDR3 sequences, over 9% of which appear only once. Sequencing used PBMCs, sequenced either directly or after in vitro stimulation (not recorded which). The source of these receptors is a human donor in good health (CMV status not recorded). Some clones in this sample may be carry-over from other donors' samples.

This clonotype was picked up many times. J is TRBJ2-4 and V is TRBV5-4; perhaps TRBD2 as D (6 bases). V was clipped by 0 bases and J by 8 bases, with 9 bases between them. CDR3 length equals 13 residues. Germline CDR1 SGHNT, CDR2 YYREEE (reference sequence). The CDR3 loop reads CASSLVGEDIQYF. The CDR3 DNA sequence: TGTGCCAGCAGCTTGGTAGGGGAGGACATTCAGTACTTC.

A few counts support this clonotype. The J gene is TRBJ2-7, the V gene TRBV6-2 or TRBV6-3; D might be TRBD1 (6 bases). The germline V gene has CDR1 MNHEY and CDR2 SVGEGT. Trimming shortened V by 5 bases and J by 6 bases, and 14 bases separated the two germline ends. The CDR3 is 13 amino acids. In DNA, the CDR3 is TGTGCCAGCAGTCAGGACAGCAGGGGCGAGCAGTACGTC. Translating gives CASSQDSRGEQYV.

In this sample, this clonotype turned up many times. The J gene is TRBJ2-2, the V gene TRBV10-3; 7 bases align to TRBD1. CDR3 length: 16 amino acids. Germline V gives CDR1 ENHRY, CDR2 SYGVKD. Losses at the gene ends were 7 bases for V and 0 bases for J; bases not matched to a gene: 8. CDR3 DNA sequence: TGTGCCATCACCAAGGGGACAGATACGAACACCGGGGAGCTGTTTTTT. This translates into CAITKGTDTNTGELFF.

The rearrangement uses TRBV5-6 and TRBJ2-5, with TRBD1 matching over 9 bases. Germline V lookup: CDR1 SGHDT, CDR2 YYEEEE. The trim removed 4 bases at V and 5 bases at J, leaving 9 bases unmatched. The CDR3 spans 15 residues. The CDR3 region is CASSHPGTGQETQYF. As DNA, the CDR3 is TGTGCCAGCAGCCACCCGGGGACAGGGCAGGAGACCCAGTACTTC.

The sample holds many counts of this clonotype. The chain is built from TRBV6-2 or TRBV6-3 and TRBJ2-2, with TRBD2 matching 12 bases. Germline CDR1 is MNHEY and CDR2 is SVGEGT. Trimming at V came to 6 bases and at J to 5 bases, leaving 7 bases not matched to a gene. This CDR3 spans 16 amino acids. In nucleotides, the CDR3 is TGTGCCAGCAGACTTCTAGCGGGAGGGCCGACCGGGGAGCTGTTTTTT. It encodes CASRLLAGGPTGELFF.

The sample holds many counts of this clonotype. The chain carries TRBV7-9 and TRBJ2-1, with 13 bases lining up with TRBD2. CDR1 SEHNR and CDR2 FQNEAQ come from the germline V gene (reference sequence). J was trimmed by 8 bases and V by 5 bases; bases with no gene match: 6. This CDR3 comprises 15 residues. The CDR3, as DNA: TGTGCCAGCAGCGCGACTAGCGGGAGGCCGTATGAGCAGTTCTTC. It yields the protein CASSATSGRPYEQFF.

The table lists this clonotype with many counts. V and J are TRBV5-1 and TRBJ2-1, with D hard to call. Trimming cost V 0 bases and J 9 bases, with 10 bases left between them. Per the germline V gene, CDR1 is SGHRS and CDR2 is YFSETQ. CDR3 length: 13 amino acids. The DNA of the CDR3 is TGCGCCAGCAGCTTGGCCGGCTCGGGTGAGCAGTTCTTC. It translates to CASSLAGSGEQFF.

This clonotype was observed many times. The chain carries TRBV13 and TRBJ1-1, with 11 bases matching TRBD1. Germline V gene data show CDR1 as PRHDT and CDR2 as FYEKMQ (reference sequence). V dropped 5 bases and J dropped 3; count of bases not matched to a gene: 5. The CDR3 is made up of 15 amino acids. The CDR3: CASSPSGQGDTEAFF. DNA for the CDR3: TGTGCCAGCAGCCCCTCGGGACAGGGGGACACTGAAGCTTTCTTT.

The table lists this clonotype with many counts. This chain links TRBV7-2 with TRBJ2-3; D is unclear. Deletions cut 8 bases from V and 1 base from J, with 13 bases between. The CDR3 totals 14 residues. The germline V gene encodes CDR1 SGHTA and CDR2 FQGNSA. The CDR3 coding sequence is TGTGCCAGCTTCCTGGGAAGGGGCACAGATACGCAGTATTTT. The encoded protein is CASFLGRGTDTQYF. Full variable domain (remainder filled in from reference TRBV7-2 and TRBJ2-3): GAGVSQSPSNKVTEKGKDVELRCDPISGHTALYWYRQSLGQGLEFLIYFQGNSAPDKSGLPSDRFSAERTGGSVSTLTIQRTQQEDSAVYLCASFLGRGTDTQYFGPGTRLTVL.

The chain combines TRBV29-1 with TRBJ2-7, with 7 bases matching TRBD1. The CDR3 has 13 amino acids. After removal of 1 base from V and 3 bases from J, the junction contained 3 bases not matched to a gene. Germline loops: CDR1 SQVTM, CDR2 ANQGSEA. CDR3 nucleotide sequence: TGCAGCGTTGAAGTAAGGGGGCACTACGAGCAGTACTTC. Translated: CSVEVRGHYEQYF.

This clonotype was detected many times. V usage is TRBV14 and J usage is TRBJ1-1, with a tentative D call TRBD1 (5 bases). V was cut by 5 bases and J by 1 base, with 17 bases left in between. The CDR3 extends over 16 amino acids. Germline-derived CDR1 and CDR2 are SGHDN and FVKESK. CDR3 nucleotides: TGTGCCAGCAGCAAGAGGCCCGGGGCTAGGAACACTGAAGCTTTCTTT. Its protein is CASSKRPGARNTEAFF. Variable domain in full (rest from reference TRBV14 and TRBJ1-1): EAGVTQFPSHSVIEKGQTVTLRCDPISGHDNLYWYRRVMGKEIKFLLHFVKESKQDESGMPNNRFLAERTGGTYSTLKVQPAELEDSGVYFCASSKRPGARNTEAFFGQGTRLTVV.

The sample holds many counts of this clonotype. The chain is built from TRBV12-5 and TRBJ1-5, with D unclear. V shed 0 bases and J shed 10 bases, with 10 bases lying between them. Germline CDR1 LGHNT, CDR2 FRNRAP. The CDR3 covers 13 residues. CDR3 sequence (DNA): TGTGCTAGTGGTTTGGTACCCTTACCCCCCCAGCATTTT. As protein: CASGLVPLPPQHF.

This clonotype appeared many times. The V gene is TRBV7-3, the J gene TRBJ2-7; D is unresolved. The CDR3 loop spans 16 amino acids. V was cut by 0 bases and J by 1 base, with 13 bases left in between. The germline CDR1 and CDR2 sequences are SGHTA and FQGTGA. CDR3 coding DNA: TGTGCCAGCAGCTTAACTGGTCCAGCTAGTTCCTACGAGCAGTACTTC. Its protein is CASSLTGPASSYEQYF.

The rearrangement uses TRBV5-6 and TRBJ2-3; no clear D gene. Germline CDR1 is SGHDT and CDR2 is YYEEEE. Trimming took off 0 bases at V and 0 bases at J, with 8 bases between the two ends. This CDR3 spans 15 amino acids. The CDR3 DNA reads as TGTGCCAGCAGCTTGGGCCCATTGAGCACAGATACGCAGTATTTT. This encodes CASSLGPLSTDTQYF.